The text below deals with one T cell receptor (beta chain). In germline, CDR1 is KGHSH, CDR2 LQKENI. This CDR3 contains 15 residues. The ends lost 0 bases at V and 7 bases at J; junction bases unmatched: 3. TCRdb recomputed calls from the RT-PCR reads with MiXCR, one row per CDR3 protein. The table includes approximately 720,000 distinct CDR3 sequences, 14% detected once. The sequencing input was memory CD4+ T cells from blood. The source of this sequence is a female donor in good health, serving as a healthy control. The V gene is TRBV18, the J gene TRBJ2-2; 9 bases align to TRBD1. DNA of the CDR3: TGTGCCAGCTCACCACCAACGGACAGGGGCGGGGAGCTGTTTTTT. Protein product: CASSPPTDRGGELFF.